This T cell receptor beta chain comes out of a study of cytomegalovirus exposure and HLA in healthy donors. CDR1 is MNHEY, CDR2 SVGAGI, per germline. The CDR3 is 15 amino acids. Trimming left V 0 bases short and J 4 bases short, with 9 bases between. The study, taken as a whole, reports: Earlier analysis found most TCR beta V segments productive about 90% or about 30% of the time.

The PCR had 60 Vbeta and 13 Jbeta primers. Under the authors' procedure: Later reanalysis found roughly 80 million unique TCR beta chains, 10 million to 14 million of them shared. Method: immunoSEQ multiplex PCR; TCRdb's copy keeps in-frame clones and lacks some. V and J calls and clone size are given by that table; D and trimming were obtained from the DNA. The table shows 85,000 to 100,000 clones, with around 74% occurring only once. For this clone: Its specificity is unknown.

This clonotype was obtained from a man aged 50 to 60 in good health and CMV-seropositive. Sequencing input: PBMCs. The rearrangement joins TRBV6-5 to TRBJ2-2, with D possibly TRBD1 on 6 matching bases. Here the CDR3 DNA reads TGTGCCAGCAGTTACTCGGAACAGGGCACCGGGGAGCTGTTTTTT. Translated, it gives CASSYSEQGTGELFF.